This T cell receptor beta chain is drawn from a study of shared clonotypes between healthy human individuals. Study conclusions and caveats: Naive subsets typically showed greater estimated richness than memory subsets.

Splitting of CD4+ cells produced CD45RA+ naive and CD45RA-negative memory subsets. In the original workflow: Filtering was not the same, since immunoSEQ gave junction-only sequences without quality scores. Method: immunoSEQ multiplex PCR; TCRdb's copy keeps in-frame clones and lacks some. That table is the source of V, J and clone size, and D and trimming were worked out from the DNA. The top ten clones hold under 0.45% of a sample with approximately 2.1 million clones, approximately 93% of them seen once. Germline V gene lookup returns CDR1 MDHEN and CDR2 SYDVKM. Trimming cost V 6 bases and J 6 bases, with 21 bases left between them. The CDR3 is 16 residues long. Comments on this clone: Its target is unknown.

The rearrangement joins TRBV28 to TRBJ2-1; TRBD2 might be the D (5 bases). The material sequenced was naive CD4+ T cells from PBMCs. The sample's subset: CD45RA+ positively selected. This clonotype was obtained from a man younger than 30 in good health. Some clones in this sample may be carry-over from other donors' samples. The DNA for the CDR3 is TGTGCCAGCAGCCCTAGCCGGACGATCGGTCTCAATGAGCAGTTCTTC. It codes for CASSPSRTIGLNEQFF.